This record looks at one T cell receptor (beta chain) sequence and its context. The repertoire was sequenced with immunoSEQ multiplex PCR; TCRdb's copy has only in-frame clones and lacks some. The table lists a few hundred thousand clones, approximately 89% of them singletons. This sample is drawn from a study of blood T cell repertoires in COVID-19. Trimming took 11 bases from V and 3 from J; bases not matched to a gene: 9. This CDR3 spans 13 amino acids. Germline CDR1 is MNHEY and CDR2 is SVGAGI. The V gene is TRBV6-5, the J gene TRBJ1-2, with 7 bases that match TRBD1. The clonotype comes from a man aged 30-40 years who had recovered from COVID-19. Sequencing was performed on PBMCs or T cells enriched from blood (not recorded which). CDR3 region: CASARDSDYGYTF. In DNA, the CDR3 is TGTGCCTCCGCGCGGGACAGCGACTATGGCTACACCTTC.